The clone carrying this T cell receptor (beta chain) was counted a few times. Its antigen remains unknown. This entry belongs to a study of beta chain features in type 1 diabetes. The entirety of the isolated RNA underwent reverse transcription, so expressed TCRB transcripts were sequenced. The data were produced by immunoSEQ multiplex PCR, yet TCRdb's version contains in-frame clones alone and is incomplete. There are hundreds of thousands of clones in the sample; approximately 15% occur only once, and roughly 6.7% lies in the top ten. General study results and limits: In patients and controls equally, PCR might favor templates that are shorter.

V gave up 3 bases and J gave up 2 bases; unmatched junction bases: 8. The CDR3 has 16 amino acids. CDR1 and CDR2 (germline): SEHNR, FQNEAQ (reference sequence). Material: central memory CD4+ T cells from blood. This chain uses TRBV7-9 with TRBJ2-3; TRBD2 matches 7 bases. The source is a man aged 25 to 45 in good health. This CDR3 is CASSFRGAGNTDTQYF. Here the CDR3 DNA reads TGTGCCAGCAGCTTTCGAGGAGCGGGGAACACAGATACGCAGTATTTT.